The source of this TCR beta chain is a study of T cell changes during pregnancy in multiple sclerosis. TCRdb keeps only in-frame clones here, not all; method: immunoSEQ multiplex PCR. The sample has fewer than 65,000 clones, 92% seen once. Per germline, CDR1 MRHNA and CDR2 SNTAGT. Trimming at V came to 5 bases and at J to 3 bases, leaving 5 bases not matched to a gene. CDR3 length: 15 residues. The sequencing here drew on CD4+ T cells from peripheral blood mononuclear cells, taken after pregnancy. This sequence was found in a female donor with multiple sclerosis, enrolled in a pregnancy study. The V gene is TRBV6-4, the J gene TRBJ2-3, with 10 nucleotides matching TRBD2. This chain's CDR3 is CASSLVAGGTDTQYF. The CDR3 region has the DNA TGTGCCAGCAGTCTAGTAGCGGGAGGAACAGATACGCAGTATTTT.